The rows below give T cell receptor beta chains drawn from one sample of a study of T-cell memory formation after mild COVID-19. In TCRdb, the 5' RACE reads were re-called with MiXCR into one record per CDR3 protein. The sample holds approximately 240,000 distinct CDR3 sequences, approximately 16% seen once. Source material: PBMCs or a T cell subset sorted from them (not recorded which). The origin of the receptors is a man younger than 35 who had mild COVID-19 (a few samples of this study predate the infection). Cell type and time point are not known. Both conserved end residues are part of each CDR3. A D gene is named only where the DNA matches it firmly. The size field is filled for only some rows; it gives once, few, many or a size class.

many,TRBD1,TRBV5-1,TRBJ2-5,CASTTGQGRETQYF,TGCGCCAGCACCACAGGACAGGGACGAGAGACCCAGTACTTC
.,TRBD2,TRBV6-1,TRBJ2-3,CASRRGGGSDTQYF,TGTGCCAGCAGGCGGGGGGGCGGTTCAGATACGCAGTATTTT
.,.,TRBV7-3,TRBJ2-2,CASSPGGSGELFF,TGTGCCAGCAGCCCCGGAGGTAGCGGGGAGCTGTTTTTT
.,.,TRBV5-1,TRBJ2-1,CASSHSNGAHNEQFF,TGCGCCAGCAGCCACTCAAATGGGGCCCACAATGAGCAGTTCTTC
many,.,TRBV20-1,TRBJ1-2,CSEGHLYGYTF,TGCAGTGAGGGACATCTTTATGGCTACACCTTC
few,.,TRBV14,TRBJ2-2,CASSWVRTRFNTGELFF,TGTGCCAGCAGCTGGGTTCGGACCCGATTTAACACCGGGGAGCTGTTTTTT
.,TRBD1,TRBV12-3/TRBV12-4,TRBJ1-5,CASSLTGDGQPQHF,TGTGCCAGCAGCCTTACAGGGGATGGTCAGCCCCAGCATTTT
few,.,TRBV4-1,TRBJ2-2,CASSPPIRYTGELFF,TGCGCCAGCAGCCCACCGATTCGATATACCGGGGAGCTGTTTTTT
few,.,TRBV29-1,TRBJ2-3,CTAAGTSRDTQYF,TGCACCGCGGCGGGGACAAGTAGAGATACGCAGTATTTT
few,TRBD1,TRBV5-1,TRBJ1-1,CASSSGTGFTEAFF,TGCGCCAGCAGCTCCGGGACAGGGTTCACTGAAGCTTTCTTT
.,.,TRBV5-1,TRBJ1-1,CASSLGRGGVDTEAFF,TGCGCCAGCAGCTTGGGGAGGGGAGGAGTCGACACTGAAGCTTTCTTT
many,TRBD1,TRBV28,TRBJ1-2,CASRKAGGGNGYTF,TGTGCCAGCAGAAAAGCAGGGGGTGGCAATGGCTACACCTTC
.,.,TRBV7-2,TRBJ2-3,CASSNAGTLHGDTQYF,TGTGCCAGCAGCAACGCCGGGACCCTTCACGGGGATACGCAGTATTTT
many,.,TRBV5-1,TRBJ2-7,CASSSSAGTLSYEQYF,TGCGCCAGCAGCTCCTCGGCCGGGACACTCTCCTACGAGCAGTACTTC
few,.,TRBV5-1,TRBJ1-4,CASSPREAGKLFF,TGCGCCAGCAGCCCCCGGGAGGCTGGTAAACTGTTTTTT
.,.,TRBV6-5,TRBJ2-2,CASRVTGTPRGTGELFF,TGTGCCAGCAGAGTAACCGGGACACCCCGAGGAACCGGGGAGCTGTTTTTT
.,.,TRBV7-2,TRBJ2-4,CASSSGPRGSGTKNIQYF,TGTGCCAGCAGCTCCGGGCCTCGGGGGTCCGGTACCAAAAACATTCAGTACTTC
few,.,TRBV14,TRBJ1-1,CASSQDANEAFF,TGTGCCAGCAGCCAAGATGCGAATGAAGCTTTCTTT
few,TRBD1,TRBV7-2,TRBJ1-5,CASSFMWDRPWPQHF,TGTGCCAGCAGCTTCATGTGGGACAGGCCATGGCCCCAGCATTTT
few,TRBD1,TRBV12-5,TRBJ1-1,CATRRDSLFGTEAFF,TGTGCTACCCGCCGGGACAGCCTATTCGGCACTGAAGCTTTCTTT
.,.,TRBV6-2/TRBV6-3,TRBJ2-4,CASSYDNLRNIQYF,TGTGCCAGCAGTTACGACAACCTGAGGAACATTCAGTACTTC
many,TRBD1,TRBV7-6,TRBJ2-7,CASSLAGTGPNEQYF,TGTGCCAGCAGCTTGGCCGGGACAGGCCCTAACGAGCAGTACTTC
.,.,TRBV24-1,TRBJ2-1,CATSDARKGGYDEQFF,TGTGCCACCAGTGACGCAAGAAAGGGGGGATACGATGAGCAGTTCTTC
.,TRBD1,TRBV9,TRBJ2-3,CASSGGTGGATQYF,TGTGCCAGCAGCGGAGGGACAGGGGGGGCTACGCAGTATTTT
few,.,TRBV7-2,TRBJ1-6,CASSPRPGDNSPLHF,TGTGCCAGCAGCCCCCGACCCGGGGATAATTCACCCCTCCACTTT
.,.,TRBV6-2/TRBV6-3,TRBJ1-6,CASSLPASGPHF,TGTGCCAGCAGTTTACCAGCGTCCGGCCCCCACTTT
few,.,TRBV2,TRBJ2-1,CASSDPGTYNEQFF,TGTGCCAGCAGTGACCCAGGGACCTACAATGAGCAGTTCTTC
few,.,TRBV10-3,TRBJ1-1,CAISGGTEAFF,TGTGCCATCAGTGGAGGCACTGAAGCTTTCTTT
few,TRBD2,TRBV4-3,TRBJ2-5,CASSQDMVLADTQETQYF,TGCGCCAGCAGCCAAGATATGGTTCTAGCGGACACTCAAGAGACCCAGTACTTC
.,.,TRBV9,TRBJ1-1,CASSPQLTNTEAFF,TGTGCCAGCAGCCCCCAGCTGACTAACACTGAAGCTTTCTTT
few,.,TRBV7-9,TRBJ1-5,CASRLGAQQPQHF,TGTGCCAGCAGGCTGGGAGCTCAACAGCCCCAGCATTTT
.,TRBD1,TRBV4-3,TRBJ1-2,CASSQDTGAGTVAGYGYTF,TGCGCCAGCAGCCAAGATACGGGAGCCGGGACAGTCGCGGGCTATGGCTACACCTTC
.,TRBD1,TRBV7-2,TRBJ1-2,CASSLDREGYGYTF,TGTGCCAGCAGCTTGGACAGGGAGGGCTATGGCTACACCTTC
.,.,TRBV7-2,TRBJ1-1,CASSSTRGGTKAFF,TGTGCCAGCAGCTCCACCCGGGGGGGGACTAAAGCTTTCTTT
many,TRBD2,TRBV4-3,TRBJ2-3,CASSQDRAGGLPDTQYF,TGCGCCAGCAGCCAAGATCGGGCGGGGGGGCTTCCAGATACGCAGTATTTT
few,.,TRBV10-3,TRBJ2-3,CAISELLTSTDTQYF,TGTGCCATCAGTGAGCTTCTGACTAGCACAGATACGCAGTATTTT
few,.,TRBV5-1,TRBJ2-5,CASSLVLGSTETQYF,TGCGCCAGCAGCTTGGTGTTGGGGTCCACAGAGACCCAGTACTTC
few,TRBD1,TRBV7-3,TRBJ2-5,CASSRSPAGQGSETQYF,TGTGCCAGCAGCCGCTCCCCGGCGGGACAGGGCTCGGAGACCCAGTACTTC
.,TRBD1,TRBV4-1,TRBJ1-2,CASSLQGASGYTF,TGCGCCAGCAGCCTACAGGGGGCGTCTGGCTACACCTTC
many,.,TRBV5-1,TRBJ1-1,CASSYHGAGNTEAFF,TGCGCCAGCAGCTACCATGGGGCAGGGAACACTGAAGCTTTCTTT
.,TRBD1,TRBV7-9,TRBJ1-2,CASSYGGRGTVRGGYTF,TGTGCCAGCAGCTACGGAGGACGGGGGACAGTGAGGGGTGGCTACACCTTC
few,TRBD2,TRBV30,TRBJ2-3,CAWSRLAGVADTQYF,TGTGCCTGGAGCAGACTAGCGGGGGTTGCAGATACGCAGTATTTT
.,TRBD2,TRBV7-9,TRBJ2-1,CASTLGTSGANEQFF,TGTGCCAGCACGCTTGGGACTAGCGGGGCCAATGAGCAGTTCTTC
.,TRBD1,TRBV6-2/TRBV6-3,TRBJ2-2,CAMGTGANTGELFF,TGTGCCATGGGGACAGGGGCGAACACCGGGGAGCTGTTTTTT
.,TRBD2,TRBV5-6,TRBJ2-1,CASSLLAGGPIEQFF,TGTGCCAGCAGCTTATTAGCGGGGGGGCCCATTGAGCAGTTCTTC